This T cell receptor beta chain was documented in a study of T cell repertoires in cytomegalovirus infection (dated by TCRdb to the late 2010s). About the investigation overall: Alongside well-studied HLA-B-restricted epitopes, the peptide stimulations were aimed at recently identified HLA-C-restricted CMV epitopes, whose presentation resists viral immunomodulation. Because public TCR beta signatures pointed to carriage of CMV infection together with the matching HLA type, the HLA type of each donor mattered for the analysis. Summary of the overall study and its limitations: The ex vivo response was dominated by HLA-C-restricted CMV-specific TCR beta clonotypes, which also provided the single most frequent clonotype in two of eight donors. In both this cohort and an independent cohort of several hundred donors, the cumulative frequency of public TCR beta family members distinguished carriers of CMV infection plus the relevant HLA type.

As for this clonotype: Its antigen is unknown. Per-nucleotide qualities are absent, and no much larger clonotype sits a single base away.

From the germline V gene, CDR1 is MNHNS and CDR2 is SASEGT. The CDR3 measures 16 amino acids from cysteine to phenylalanine. CDR3 DNA only is kept here, 48 bases in frame from base 1. Ends trimmed: V by 6 bases, J by 2 bases; bases unmatched to a gene: 11. These reads were obtained on an Illumina HiSeq 1500. The public reads were reanalyzed by TCRdb: fastp trimming at Q25, MiXCR alignment, in-frame beta chains only. Every distinct CDR3 protein forms one entry, paired with its most common genes and DNA. The sample data list more than 250,000 distinct CDR3 sequences, and about 25% of these were observed just once. Roughly 15% of the sample rests with the top ten. Explained via the paper, the treatment or condition label denotes: in vitro stimulation with specific CMV peptide epitopes to enrich CMV-specific T cells.

Material: cultured PBMCs, obtained from culture after CMV antigen stimulation. The rearrangement joined TRBV6-1 to TRBJ2-3; TRBD2 lines up with 7 middle nucleotides. The source of this sequence is a human donor in good health (CMV status not recorded). Some clones in this sample may be carry-over from other donors' samples. For the CDR3, the sequence is CASRGGSSGLTDTQYF. The nucleotide sequence reads TGTGCCAGCAGGGGAGGTTCTAGCGGCCTCACAGATACGCAGTATTTT.